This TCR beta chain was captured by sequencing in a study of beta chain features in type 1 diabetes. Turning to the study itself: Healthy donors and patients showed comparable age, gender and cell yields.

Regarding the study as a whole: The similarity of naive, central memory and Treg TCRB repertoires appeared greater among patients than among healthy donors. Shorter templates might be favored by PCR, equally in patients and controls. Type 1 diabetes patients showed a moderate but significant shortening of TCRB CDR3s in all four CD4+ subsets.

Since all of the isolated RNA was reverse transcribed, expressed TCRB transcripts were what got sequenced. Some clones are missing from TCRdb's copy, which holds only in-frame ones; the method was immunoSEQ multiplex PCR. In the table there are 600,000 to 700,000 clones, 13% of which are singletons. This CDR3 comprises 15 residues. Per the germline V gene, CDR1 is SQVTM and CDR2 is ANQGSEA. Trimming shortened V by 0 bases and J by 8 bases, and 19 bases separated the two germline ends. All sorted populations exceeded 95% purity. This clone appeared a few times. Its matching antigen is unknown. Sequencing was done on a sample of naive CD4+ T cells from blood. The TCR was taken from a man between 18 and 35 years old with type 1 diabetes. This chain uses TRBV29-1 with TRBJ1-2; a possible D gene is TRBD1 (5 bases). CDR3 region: CSVEDGAQRVVGYTF. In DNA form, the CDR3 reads TGCAGCGTTGAAGACGGGGCCCAGAGGGTTGTGGGCTACACCTTC.